A selection of T cell receptor beta chains follows, all from one sample in a study of PD-L1 blockade in urothelial cancer. Produced via immunoSEQ multiplex PCR; TCRdb's table is partial and in-frame only. The data hold around 100,000 clones, with around 90% observed a single time. The input for sequencing was PBMCs, taken around atezolizumab (anti-PD-L1) treatment. The origin of the receptors is a man aged 55-75 years with urothelial cancer. Each CDR3 is given with its conserved first and last residue. A D gene is named only where the DNA matches it firmly. Some rows mark clone size as missing; the rest say once, few, many or name a class of expanded clone.

clone_size | d_call | j_call | v_call | cdr3_nt | cdr3_aa
. | TRBD2 | TRBJ2-1 | TRBV5-1 | TGCGCCAGCAGCGATACTAGCGGCAACAATGAGCAGTTCTTC | CASSDTSGNNEQFF
. | . | TRBJ2-5 | TRBV7-2 | TGTGCCAGCAGCTCCCCCTGGGCAGGGGATGGGGAGACCCAGTACTTC | CASSSPWAGDGETQYF
few | . | TRBJ1-2 | TRBV7-2 | TGTGCCAGCAGCTCCAGGTCCTATGGCTACACCTTC | CASSSRSYGYTF
. | TRBD1 | TRBJ2-1 | TRBV5-1 | TGCGCCAGCAGCGGCCGGGACAGGGGCAATGAGCAGTTCTTC | CASSGRDRGNEQFF
. | . | TRBJ1-3 | TRBV4-2 | TGTGCCAGCAGCCAAAGCACCATCTCTGGAAACACCATATATTTT | CASSQSTISGNTIYF
. | TRBD2 | TRBJ2-1 | TRBV11-2 | TGTGCCAGCAGCCCACCGGGACTAGCTTTCGAGGAGCAGTTCTTC | CASSPPGLAFEEQFF
. | . | TRBJ1-2 | TRBV4-3 | TGCGCCAGCAGCCAAGAACCAGGGGCCTCGAACTATGGCTACACCTTC | CASSQEPGASNYGYTF
. | TRBD2 | TRBJ2-2 | TRBV2 | TGTGCCAGCGGGGGACTAGCGGGGGTGGACGGGGAGCTGTTTTTT | CASGGLAGVDGELFF
once | TRBD2 | TRBJ2-1 | TRBV5-6 | TGTGCCACCCAAGCAGCGGGAGGATACAATGAGCAGTTCTTC | CATQAAGGYNEQFF
. | TRBD2 | TRBJ2-3 | TRBV15 | TGTGCCACCAGCCCTAGCGGGGGAACAGATACGCAGTATTTT | CATSPSGGTDTQYF
. | . | TRBJ1-1 | TRBV19 | TGTGCCAGTAGTATGGTTAGAGAATTGAACACTGAAGCTTTCTTT | CASSMVRELNTEAFF
. | . | TRBJ2-3 | TRBV7-2 | TGTGCCAGCAGCCCAGTGGTGTGGTCTAGAAGGACAGATACGCAGTATTTT | CASSPVVWSRRTDTQYF
. | . | TRBJ2-5 | TRBV7-9 | TGTGCCACCAGCCGTCTTTCCCAAGAGACCCAGTACTTC | CATSRLSQETQYF
. | . | TRBJ1-1 | TRBV29-1 | TGCAGCTTTCGCAGGGTAGGCACTGAAGCTTTCTTT | CSFRRVGTEAFF
. | TRBD1 | TRBJ2-1 | TRBV4-3 | TGCGCCGTCGGACAGGGGGAAGATGAGCAGTTCTTC | CAVGQGEDEQFF
. | TRBD1 | TRBJ2-1 | TRBV28 | TGTGCCAGCAGGGGACAGGGGGACAATGAGCAGTTCTTC | CASRGQGDNEQFF
. | TRBD1 | TRBJ1-2 | TRBV7-2 | TGTGCCAGCAGCCCCTCCCAGGGGGCTGTTAATGGCTACACCTTC | CASSPSQGAVNGYTF
. | . | TRBJ2-1 | TRBV5-4 | TGTGCCAGCAGCCTAGTGGCGGGGCTAACCTACAATGAGCAGTTCTTC | CASSLVAGLTYNEQFF
once | . | TRBJ2-7 | TRBV28 | TGTGCCAGCAGGGGGACAAATCTCTACGAGCAGTACTTC | CASRGTNLYEQYF
. | . | TRBJ2-1 | TRBV5-5 | TGTGCCAGCAGCTTTGCACCGGGATTGTCTGATGAGCAGTTCTTC | CASSFAPGLSDEQFF
. | TRBD1 | TRBJ1-1 | TRBV7-6 | TGTGCCAGCAGCTTAGTCGCAGGGGGTGTCTTTGGGGCTGAAGCTTTCTTT | CASSLVAGGVFGAEAFF
. | TRBD1 | TRBJ2-3 | TRBV6-1 | TGTGCCAGCACCCGGACAGGGGGCACAGATACGCAGTATTTT | CASTRTGGTDTQYF
. | TRBD1 | TRBJ1-5 | TRBV19 | TGTGCCAGTAACTCGCCTAGACAGGGAGGCAATCAGCCCCAGCATTTT | CASNSPRQGGNQPQHF
few | TRBD2 | TRBJ2-7 | TRBV10-1 | TGCGCCAGCAGTGACTCTGGCGGGAGGCTTCCATACGAGCAGTACTTC | CASSDSGGRLPYEQYF
. | . | TRBJ2-1 | TRBV9 | TGTGCCAGCAACGGAGGGATTACCTACAATGAGCAGTTCTTC | CASNGGITYNEQFF
. | TRBD1 | TRBJ2-7 | TRBV7-8 | TGTGCCAGCAGCCGCACAGGGGGCATAAGATACGAGCAGTACTTC | CASSRTGGIRYEQYF
. | . | TRBJ1-2 | TRBV6-1 | TGTGCCAGCAGCCCGACTTGGCGGGGCTACACCTTC | CASSPTWRGYTF
. | . | TRBJ2-5 | TRBV5-6 | TGTGCCAGCAGCAAATATGAAGAGACCCAGTACTTC | CASSKYEETQYF
once | . | TRBJ2-3 | TRBV5-1 | TGCGCCAGCAGCTCAATGGGCCTACATGGAACAGATACGCAGTATTTT | CASSSMGLHGTDTQYF
. | TRBD1 | TRBJ1-2 | TRBV18 | TGTGCCAGCTCTCCCAGACAGGGTAACTATGGCTACACCTTC | CASSPRQGNYGYTF
. | . | TRBJ2-7 | TRBV28 | TGTGCCAGCAGTCCCCCCGACAGAGTATACGAGCAGTACTTC | CASSPPDRVYEQYF
few | . | TRBJ2-1 | TRBV7-2 | TGTGCCAGCAGCCTCCTCCCAGGCTACAATGAGCAGTTCTTC | CASSLLPGYNEQFF
. | TRBD2 | TRBJ2-7 | TRBV9 | TGTGCCAGCAGCGTAGTGCCTAGCGGGTCCTACGAGCAGTACTTC | CASSVVPSGSYEQYF
. | TRBD2 | TRBJ2-7 | TRBV5-1 | TGCGCCAGCGCCCTAGCGGGAGGTGACGAGCAGTACTTC | CASALAGGDEQYF
. | . | TRBJ2-7 | TRBV29-1 | TGCAGCGTTGAAGATCGGGGAAAACAGGGTTCCTACGAGCAGTACTTC | CSVEDRGKQGSYEQYF
. | TRBD2 | TRBJ2-1 | TRBV19 | TGTGCCAGTAGTATGGTAGCGGGAGTGGGTGAGCAGTTCTTC | CASSMVAGVGEQFF
. | TRBD1 | TRBJ2-7 | TRBV28 | TGTGCCAGTCGGACAGGGGGCTCCTACGAGCAGTACTTC | CASRTGGSYEQYF
. | TRBD2 | TRBJ2-1 | TRBV5-5 | TGTGCCAGCAGCTTGGAGAGATACAGCGGGAGGCCCAACAATGAGCAGTTCTTC | CASSLERYSGRPNNEQFF
. | . | TRBJ2-5 | TRBV4-2 | TGTGCCAGCAGCCAATTAGGTGGAGGGCTAGCAGGGGAGACCCAGTACTTC | CASSQLGGGLAGETQYF
. | TRBD1 | TRBJ1-6 | TRBV4-1 | TGCGCCAGCACAGGGGGGATTAATGAGAATTCACCCCTCCACTTT | CASTGGINENSPLHF